This entry describes one T cell receptor (beta chain). What it recognizes is unknown. The data derive from a study of cytomegalovirus exposure and HLA in healthy donors. About the research overall: Researchers found that approximately 77% of almost 400 genotyped donors fell within the Caucasian-associated ancestry cluster. General study points: A later analysis showed TCR association rates differing by HLA locus, peaking at DRB1 and lowest at HLA-C. The authors excluded some V segments, including TRBV6-2 and TRBV6-3, as indistinguishable.

CDR1 and CDR2 (germline): LGHNT, FRNRAP. The CDR3 is 19 amino acids. With 0 bases clipped from V and 8 bases from J, the junction kept 16 bases outside the gene matches. The PCR employed 60 Vbeta primers together with 13 Jbeta primers. Assay used: immunoSEQ multiplex PCR; TCRdb lists only in-frame clones, some missing. The data show under 150,000 clones, 70% to 80% seen once. This sequence originates from a woman between 45 and 60 years old in good health and CMV-seropositive. The sample taken for sequencing was PBMCs. This chain links TRBV12-5 with TRBJ2-1, with 10 bases identical to TRBD1. CDR3 nucleotide sequence: TGTGCTAGTGGTTTGGTACGTCTCAGAGGACAGGGGGTCCCTCATGAGCAGTTCTTC. This codes for CASGLVRLRGQGVPHEQFF.